The clone carrying this T cell receptor beta chain was seen a handful of times. Its antigen is undetermined. The CDR3 extends over 14 amino acids. Germline V lookup: CDR1 SGHRS, CDR2 YFSETQ. V lost 0 bases and J lost 2, with 9 bases in between. The data originate from a study of glioma-infiltrating T cells. Study-level findings and limits: CDR3 overlap between tissue and blood was very small. Non-neoplastic patients had below-expected tissue-blood divergence, while all gliomas exceeded expectation.

Amplification of TCR alpha and beta CDR3 regions from RNA used iRepertoire nested multiplex PCR. For one-step reverse transcription and amplification, 100-400 ng of tissue mRNA or PBMC total RNA was used. TCRdb analysed the multiplex PCR reads with MiXCR anew, one entry per CDR3 protein. The data hold about 130,000 distinct CDR3 sequences, with around 25% observed a single time. Input material: glioma tissue, nonneoplastic brain tissue, or PBMCs (not recorded which). This TCR was sampled from a human donor with low-grade glioma or glioblastoma, undergoing nonglioma brain surgery, or in good health (not recorded which). The gene calls are TRBV5-1 and TRBJ2-7; weak D call: TRBD1 (5 bases). The chain's CDR3 is CASSLETATYEQYV. Written as DNA, the CDR3 is TGCGCCAGCAGCTTGGAGACAGCGACCTACGAGCAGTACGTC.